These 23 T cell receptor beta chains share one sample of origin, sequenced in a study of a mutant IDH1 vaccine in newly diagnosed glioma. Data came from immunoSEQ multiplex PCR; TCRdb stores just in-frame clones and leaves some out. Here the sample spans roughly 22,000 clones, over 80% being singletons. These TCRs' antigens remain unknown. Time point: week 47, end of study. Mutant IDH1 20-mer peptide, at 300 ug, made up each vaccine dose, with topical imiquimod. The sequencing here drew on PBMCs, taken from a glioma patient whose treatment included an IDH1 peptide vaccine. The source is a man aged 35-49 years with glioma. Some clones in this sample may be carry-over from other donors' samples.

The chain recombines TRBV6-1 with TRBJ2-2; TRBD2 aligns across 10 bases. With 4 bases clipped from V and 7 bases from J, the junction kept 12 bases outside the gene matches. CDR3 size: 17 residues. CDR1 MNHNS and CDR2 SASEGT come from the germline V gene. In DNA form, the CDR3 reads TGTGCCAGCAGTGGGGCTAGCGGGGGAAAATTCAGCGGGGAGCTGTTTTTT. This codes for CASSGASGGKFSGELFF.

The genes are TRBV5-4 and TRBJ1-3, with a possible D match to TRBD1 (6 bases). Deletions cut 4 bases from V and 0 bases from J, with 14 bases between. This CDR3 is built from 16 residues. Per germline, CDR1 SGHNT and CDR2 YYREEE (reference sequence). This chain's CDR3 is CASSPGALISGNTIYF. Here the CDR3 DNA reads TGTGCCAGCAGCCCGGGGGCCTTAATCTCTGGAAACACCATATATTTT.

V gene TRBV18 combines with J gene TRBJ2-7, with D perhaps matching TRBD1 (6 bases). V shed 3 bases and J shed 2 bases, with 8 bases lying between them. Germline V gives CDR1 KGHSH, CDR2 LQKENI. The CDR3 consists of 13 residues. CDR3 in DNA: TGTGCCAGCTCACCGGACAGAACCTACGAGCAGTACTTC. Encoded protein: CASSPDRTYEQYF.

The chain uses TRBV7-2 and TRBJ2-1; D is perhaps TRBD1 (5 bases). Germline V gene lookup returns CDR1 SGHTA and CDR2 FQGNSA. The V and J ends lost 5 bases and 5 bases respectively, with 16 bases between them. CDR3 length: 15 residues. The CDR3: CASSPDRYNNNEQFF. In nucleotides, the CDR3 is TGTGCCAGCAGCCCTGACAGATATAACAACAATGAGCAGTTCTTC.

This chain links TRBV5-4 with TRBJ2-2; the match to TRBD2 covers 12 bases. Germline CDR1 reads SGHNT; CDR2 reads YYREEE (reference sequence). With 4 bases clipped from V and 1 base from J, the junction kept 2 bases outside the gene matches. This CDR3 comprises 16 residues. The DNA of the CDR3 is TGTGCCAGCAGCCGGGGACTAGCGGGGAACACCGGGGAGCTGTTTTTT. Translating it yields CASSRGLAGNTGELFF.

V is TRBV29-1 and J is TRBJ1-1, with D perhaps TRBD1 (5 bases). V lost 7 bases to trimming and J lost 1 base, with 10 bases between them. The CDR3 is 12 residues long. The germline gives CDR1 SQVTM, CDR2 ANQGSEA. The CDR3: CSAQTANTEAFF. CDR3 DNA: TGCAGCGCCCAGACAGCGAACACTGAAGCTTTCTTT. Looking up the rest from reference TRBV29-1 and TRBJ1-1 gives the full variable domain: SAVISQKPSRDICQRGTSLTIQCQVDSQVTMMFWYRQQPGQSLTLIATANQGSEATYESGFVIDKFPISRPNLTFSTLTVSNMSPEDSSIYLCSAQTANTEAFFGQGTRLTVV.

This clone has more than one count but fewer than ten. The J gene is TRBJ1-2, the V gene TRBV9, with D perhaps matching TRBD1 (6 bases). This CDR3 region has 14 residues. In germline, CDR1 is SGDLS, CDR2 YYNGEE. V gave up 0 bases and J gave up 4 bases, with 10 bases separating them. The DNA for the CDR3 is TGTGCCAGCAGCGTAGGACAGGAAAGCTATGGCTACACCTTC. It translates to CASSVGQESYGYTF.

The chain joins TRBV29-1 to TRBJ2-5; 9 nucleotides line up with TRBD1. This CDR3 region has 13 residues. The J segment lost 1 base and the V segment lost 7 bases, leaving 4 bases of the junction unmatched. CDR1 and CDR2 (germline): SQVTM, ANQGSEA. This chain's CDR3 is CSAGQGTQETQYF. The CDR3 nucleotides read TGCAGCGCGGGACAGGGCACCCAAGAGACCCAGTACTTC.

J is TRBJ2-5 and V is TRBV20-1; no firm D call. The CDR3 contains 11 residues. V was cut by 6 bases and J by 1 base, with 6 bases left in between. Germline V gives CDR1 DFQATT, CDR2 SNEGSKA (reference sequence). CDR3 residues: CSAPTQETQYF. The CDR3 region has the DNA TGCAGTGCCCCGACCCAAGAGACCCAGTACTTC.

The gene calls are TRBV5-4 and TRBJ2-5; D is unresolved. Deletions cut 4 bases from V and 1 base from J, with 11 bases between. The CDR3 extends over 14 amino acids. CDR1 SGHNT and CDR2 YYREEE come from the germline V gene (reference sequence). CDR3 coding DNA: TGTGCCAGCAGCCGACCAGGAGCCCAAGAGACCCAGTACTTC. Its protein is CASSRPGAQETQYF. Based on the CDR3 plus reference TRBV5-4 and TRBJ2-5, the full variable domain is ETGVTQSPTHLIKTRGQQVTLRCSSQSGHNTVSWYQQALGQGPQFIFQYYREEENGRGNFPPRFSGLQFPNYSSELNVNALELDDSALYLCASSRPGAQETQYFGPGTRLLVL.

The chain recombines TRBV27 with TRBJ1-1; a possible D gene is TRBD1 (5 bases). From germline, CDR1 is MNHEY and CDR2 SMNVEV (reference sequence). The V end was cut by 2 bases, the J end by 7 bases, with 17 bases between. The length of the CDR3 is 15 residues. The CDR3 DNA follows: TGTGCCAGCAGTTTAGGGGCGGGGGTCAGCGATGAAGCTTTCTTT. Residues: CASSLGAGVSDEAFF.

The chain uses TRBV4-2 and TRBJ2-7; D is possibly TRBD2 (6 bases). The CDR3 length is 16 residues. V was cut by 3 bases and J by 2 bases, with 17 bases left in between. Looked up from germline, CDR1 is LGHNA and CDR2 is YNFKEQ. CDR3 in amino acids: CASSQSDGGLTYEQYF. CDR3 nucleotide sequence: TGTGCCAGCAGCCAGAGTGACGGGGGACTTACCTACGAGCAGTACTTC.

CDR3 in DNA: TGTGCCAGCAGTTGGGCTAGCGGGGGGGCACAGTATAGTGAGCAGTTCTTC. Its protein is CASSWASGGAQYSEQFF. The chain recombines TRBV27 with TRBJ2-1; TRBD2 matches at 12 bases. CDR3 length: 17 amino acids. The V gene's germline CDR1 is MNHEY and CDR2 SMNVEV (reference sequence). Trimming cost V 4 bases and J 9 bases; bases outside gene matches: 13.

The chain has TRBV6-5 and TRBJ2-5, with TRBD2 matching over 7 bases. V shed 11 bases and J 4 bases; nucleotides not matched to a gene: 10. The CDR3 contains 13 residues. In germline, CDR1 is MNHEY, CDR2 SVGAGI. CDR3 residues: CACRSAGIETQYF. CDR3 nucleotides: TGTGCCTGCCGGTCAGCGGGGATAGAGACCCAGTACTTC.

The rearrangement links TRBV7-9 to TRBJ1-6; TRBD1 agrees at 7 bases. The CDR3 is made up of 14 amino acids. CDR1 and CDR2 from the germline V gene are SEHNR and FQNEAQ (reference sequence). The J segment lost 3 bases and the V segment lost 4 bases, leaving 0 bases of the junction unmatched. This chain's CDR3 is CASSWDSYNSPLHF. In DNA, the CDR3 is TGTGCCAGCAGCTGGGACAGCTATAATTCACCCCTCCACTTT.

The chain uses TRBV6-6 and TRBJ1-1; 7 nucleotides line up with TRBD1. The CDR3 contains 15 residues. Germline assignment: CDR1 MNHNY and CDR2 SVGAGI (reference sequence). The trim removed 5 bases at V and 0 bases at J, leaving 6 bases unmatched. The CDR3 loop is CASSPETGLNTEAFF. The CDR3 DNA reads as TGTGCCAGCAGTCCGGAGACAGGGCTGAACACTGAAGCTTTCTTT.

The chain couples TRBV5-8 to TRBJ2-5; D remains ambiguous. This CDR3 has 12 residues. The V and J ends lost 2 bases and 2 bases respectively, with 4 bases between them. CDR1 and CDR2 from the germline V gene are SGHTS and YDEGEE. This CDR3 is CASSFLQETQYF. CDR3 coding DNA: TGTGCCAGCAGCTTTTTGCAAGAGACCCAGTACTTC.

The chain links TRBV19 to TRBJ1-2; D is unclear. CDR3 length: 16 amino acids. V lost 5 bases and J lost 2, with 18 bases in between. Looked up from germline, CDR1 is LNHDA and CDR2 is SQIVND (reference sequence). The CDR3 loop reads CASSVKGGPGNYGYTF. The CDR3 nucleotides read TGTGCCAGTAGTGTGAAGGGTGGACCGGGGAACTATGGCTACACCTTC.

On this clone itself: One end of the junction fails to match germline, which may point to a read error. The chain combines TRBV5-6 with TRBJ2-7; tentatively, D is TRBD1 (6 bases). CDR3 length: 15 amino acids. Germline V gives CDR1 SGHDT, CDR2 YYEEEE. CDR3 DNA: TGTGCCAGCAGCTTGGGACAGGAGAGCTCCTACGAGCGGTACTTC. Amino acid sequence: CASSLGQESSYERYF.

The chain joins TRBV6-1 to TRBJ2-2; D is possibly TRBD1 (5 bases). Germline assignment: CDR1 MNHNS and CDR2 SASEGT. The CDR3 is made up of 13 amino acids. V lost 10 bases and J 5 bases, leaving 14 bases between the germline ends. CDR3 sequence (DNA): TGTGCCACCAGGACGGACATAACCGGGGAGCTGTTTTTT. It yields the protein CATRTDITGELFF.

V gene TRBV11-2 combines with J gene TRBJ2-5; weak D call: TRBD2 (6 bases). The CDR3 covers 13 residues. V was cut by 2 bases and J by 4 bases, with 8 bases left in between. CDR1 and CDR2 (germline): SGHAT, FQNNGV. DNA of the CDR3: TGTGCCAGCAGCTTATGGAGGGCAGAGACCCAGTACTTC. It yields the protein CASSLWRAETQYF.

The CDR3 bases are TGTGCCAGTAGTATCTCCGGACAGGCGAACACTGAAGCTTTCTTT. It codes for CASSISGQANTEAFF. The chain couples TRBV19 to TRBJ1-1; the match to TRBD1 covers 7 bases. V shed 3 bases, J shed 1 base, and the junction held 5 bases outside the gene matches. This CDR3 is built from 15 residues. CDR1 LNHDA and CDR2 SQIVND come from the germline V gene (reference sequence).

This sequence joins TRBV6-1 and TRBJ1-2; D call uncertain. This CDR3 spans 14 amino acids. Germline CDR1 MNHNS, CDR2 SASEGT. Deletions cut 7 bases from V and 4 bases from J, with 16 bases between. The CDR3 here is CASTRGPGGYGYTF. DNA for the CDR3: TGTGCCAGCACCCGGGGTCCAGGAGGCTATGGCTACACCTTC.